This section outlines one T cell receptor (beta chain) sequence together with its context. The antigen is unknown. Every participating donor gave one draw, a heparinised blood sample averaging about 110 mL. The sample originates from a study of beta chain features in type 1 diabetes. Study-level background: Across the samples, approximately 110,000,000 sorted cells were examined in total. Whole-study findings and limits: For TCRB rearrangement, an influence of HLA type remained unresolved here. A greater similarity of naive, central memory and Treg TCRB repertoires was seen among patients than among healthy donors.

Reverse transcription of all isolated RNA meant that expressed TCRB transcripts were sequenced. Clones were read by immunoSEQ multiplex PCR, and TCRdb kept only the in-frame ones, dropping some. This sample has 130,000 to 150,000 clones; around 9.3% occur once, and the top ten carry 1.3%. This TCR derives from a man younger than 30 in good health. Sequencing was performed on naive CD4+ T cells from blood.

CDR3 bases: TGTGCCAGCCTCGGTTTGACAGGGCTTGGCTACACCTTC. Protein product: CASLGLTGLGYTF. The chain joins TRBV6-6 to TRBJ1-2; 7 positions match TRBD1. This CDR3 has 13 amino acids. After removal of 8 bases from V and 7 bases from J, the junction contained 10 bases not matched to a gene. Germline V gene data show CDR1 as MNHNY and CDR2 as SVGAGI (reference sequence).